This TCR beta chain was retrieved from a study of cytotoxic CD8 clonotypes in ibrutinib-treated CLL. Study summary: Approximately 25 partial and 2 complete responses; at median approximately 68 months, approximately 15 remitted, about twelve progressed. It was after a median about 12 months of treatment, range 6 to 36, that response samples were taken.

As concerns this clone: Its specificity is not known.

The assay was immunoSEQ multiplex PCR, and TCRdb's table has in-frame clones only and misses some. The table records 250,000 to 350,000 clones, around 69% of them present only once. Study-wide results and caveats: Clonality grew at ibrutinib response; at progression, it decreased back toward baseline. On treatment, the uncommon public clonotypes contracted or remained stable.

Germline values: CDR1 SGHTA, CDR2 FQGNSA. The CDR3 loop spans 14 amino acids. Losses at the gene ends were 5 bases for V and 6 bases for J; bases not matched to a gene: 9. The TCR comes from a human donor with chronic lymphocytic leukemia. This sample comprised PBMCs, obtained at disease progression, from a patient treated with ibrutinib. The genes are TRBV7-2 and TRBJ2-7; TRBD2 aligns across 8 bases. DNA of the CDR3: TGTGCCAGCAGCCAGGGGACTAGTTCTGTCGAGCAGTACTTC. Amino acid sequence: CASSQGTSSVEQYF. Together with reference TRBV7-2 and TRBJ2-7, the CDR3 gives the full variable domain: GAGVSQSPSNKVTEKGKDVELRCDPISGHTALYWYRQSLGQGLEFLIYFQGNSAPDKSGLPSDRFSAERTGGSVSTLTIQRTQQEDSAVYLCASSQGTSSVEQYFGPGTRLTVT.